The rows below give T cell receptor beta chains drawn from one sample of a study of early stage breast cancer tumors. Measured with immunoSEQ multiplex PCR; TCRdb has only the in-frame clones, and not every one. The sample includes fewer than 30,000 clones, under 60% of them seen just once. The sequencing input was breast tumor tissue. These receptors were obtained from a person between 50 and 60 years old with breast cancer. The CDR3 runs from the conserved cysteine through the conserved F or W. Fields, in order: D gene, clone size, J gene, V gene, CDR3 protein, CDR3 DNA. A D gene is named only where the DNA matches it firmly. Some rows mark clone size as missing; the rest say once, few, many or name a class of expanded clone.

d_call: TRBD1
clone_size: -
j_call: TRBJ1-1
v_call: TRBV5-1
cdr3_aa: CASSFSGQGAAEAFF
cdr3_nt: TGCGCCAGCAGCTTCAGCGGACAGGGGGCAGCTGAAGCTTTCTTT

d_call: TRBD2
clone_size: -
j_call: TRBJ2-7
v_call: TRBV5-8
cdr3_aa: CASRGLAGGAQYF
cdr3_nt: TGTGCCAGCAGGGGACTAGCGGGAGGGGCGCAGTACTTC

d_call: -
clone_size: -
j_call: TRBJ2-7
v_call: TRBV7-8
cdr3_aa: CASSLKSLLQLPFFF
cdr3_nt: TGTGCCAGCAGCCTTAAATCCCTCCTACAGTTGCCTTTTTTCTTC

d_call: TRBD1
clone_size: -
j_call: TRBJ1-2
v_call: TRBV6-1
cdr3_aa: CASIGGSADYGYTF
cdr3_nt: TGTGCCAGCATAGGGGGCTCGGCCGACTATGGCTACACCTTC

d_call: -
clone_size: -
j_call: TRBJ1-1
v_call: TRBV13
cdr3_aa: CATLLLDTEAFF
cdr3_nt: TGTGCCACACTTCTGTTGGATACTGAAGCTTTCTTT

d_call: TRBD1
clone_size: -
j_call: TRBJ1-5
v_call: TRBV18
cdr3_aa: CASSPGQGVTNQPQHF
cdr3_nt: TGTGCCAGCTCACCGGGACAGGGCGTAACCAATCAGCCCCAGCATTTT

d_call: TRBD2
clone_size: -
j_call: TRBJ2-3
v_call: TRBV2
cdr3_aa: CASSFLAGIDTQYF
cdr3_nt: TGTGCCAGCAGTTTCCTAGCGGGAATAGATACGCAGTATTTT

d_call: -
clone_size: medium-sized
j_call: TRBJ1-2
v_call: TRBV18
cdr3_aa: CASSRPQGGYTF
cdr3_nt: TGTGCCAGCTCAAGGCCCCAGGGGGGCTACACCTTC

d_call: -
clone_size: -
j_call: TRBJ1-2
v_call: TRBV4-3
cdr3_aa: CASSQEGDYGYTF
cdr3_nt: TGCGCCAGCAGCCAAGAGGGGGACTATGGCTACACCTTC

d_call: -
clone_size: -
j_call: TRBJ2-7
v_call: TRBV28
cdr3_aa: CASSARDTRRGQYF
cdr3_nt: TGTGCCAGCAGTGCCCGGGACACCAGGCGGGGACAGTACTTC

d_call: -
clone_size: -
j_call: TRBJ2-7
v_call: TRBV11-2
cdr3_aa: CASSLSAEFYEQYF
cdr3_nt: TGTGCCAGCAGCTTATCGGCGGAGTTCTACGAGCAGTACTTC

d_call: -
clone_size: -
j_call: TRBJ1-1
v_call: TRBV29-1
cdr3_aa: CSVEKGLGTEAFF
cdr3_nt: TGCAGCGTTGAGAAGGGATTGGGCACTGAAGCTTTCTTT

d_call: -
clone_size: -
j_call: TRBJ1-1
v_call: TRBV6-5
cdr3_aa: CASSPQVNTEAFF
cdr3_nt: TGTGCCAGCAGCCCTCAGGTGAACACTGAAGCTTTCTTT

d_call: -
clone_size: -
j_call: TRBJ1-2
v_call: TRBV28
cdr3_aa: CASSSGANYGYTF
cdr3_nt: TGTGCCAGCAGTTCCGGGGCTAACTATGGCTACACCTTC

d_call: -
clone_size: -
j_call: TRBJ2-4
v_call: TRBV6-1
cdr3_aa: CASREQGRLAKNIQYF
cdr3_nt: TGTGCCAGCAGGGAACAGGGTAGATTGGCCAAAAACATTCAGTACTTC

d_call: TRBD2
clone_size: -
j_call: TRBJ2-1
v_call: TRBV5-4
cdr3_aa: CASSSLAGGNNEQFF
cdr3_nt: TGTGCCAGCAGCTCTTTAGCGGGAGGGAACAATGAGCAGTTCTTC

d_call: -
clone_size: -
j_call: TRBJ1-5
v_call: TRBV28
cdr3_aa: CASSFGQPQHF
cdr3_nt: TGTGCCAGCAGTTTTGGGCAGCCCCAGCATTTT

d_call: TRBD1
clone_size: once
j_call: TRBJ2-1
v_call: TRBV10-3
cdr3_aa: CATLMDRDREANEQFF
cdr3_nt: TGTGCCACCCTGATGGACCGGGACAGGGAAGCGAATGAGCAGTTCTTC

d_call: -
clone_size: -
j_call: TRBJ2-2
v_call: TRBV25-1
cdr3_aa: CASSWSAGELFF
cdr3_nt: TGTGCCAGCAGTTGGTCGGCGGGGGAGCTGTTTTTT

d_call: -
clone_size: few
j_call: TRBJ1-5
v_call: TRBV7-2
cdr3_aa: CASSTDLNQPQHF
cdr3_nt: TGTGCCAGCAGCACCGACTTGAATCAGCCCCAGCATTTT

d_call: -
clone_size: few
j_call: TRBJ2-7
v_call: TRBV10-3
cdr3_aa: CAISQGEAEQYF
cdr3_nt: TGTGCCATCAGCCAGGGGGAGGCTGAGCAGTACTTC

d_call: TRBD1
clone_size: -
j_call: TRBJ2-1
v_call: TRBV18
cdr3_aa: CASSPTGGAGNEQFF
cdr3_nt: TGTGCCAGCTCACCGACAGGGGGCGCAGGCAATGAGCAGTTCTTC